What follows are 25 T cell receptor beta chains derived from one specimen sequenced in a study of T-cell reconstitution after alpha-beta-depleted transplantation in children. Unique molecular identifiers tagged the TCRbeta library. TCRdb processed the PCR reads anew with MiXCR; each CDR3 protein has one entry. The table has approximately 1,000,000 distinct CDR3 sequences, about 29% seen once. Sequences were derived from PBMCs, mostly from graft donor cells, sampled 360 days after TCRalphabeta/CD19-depleted stem cell transplant. The receptors come from a boy under two years old who had a stem cell transplant for SCID, so the T cells may come from the graft donor.

This clonotype was observed a few times. The J gene is TRBJ2-2, the V gene TRBV4-1, with TRBD2 matching over 10 bases. The CDR3 is made up of 17 amino acids. The V gene's germline CDR1 is MGHRA and CDR2 YSYEKL. V lost 0 bases, J lost 8 bases, and 9 bases stayed unmatched. The CDR3 bases are TGCGCCAGCAGCCAAGATGTCCAGCGGGGGGGCCCAGGGGAGCTGTTTTTT. This gives the protein CASSQDVQRGGPGELFF.

This clonotype was seen just once. The chain carries TRBV11-2 and TRBJ1-4, with TRBD1 matching over 11 bases. Germline V gives CDR1 SGHAT, CDR2 FQNNGV. CDR3 size: 16 residues. J lost 8 bases, V lost 5 bases, and 10 bases had no gene match. In DNA form, the CDR3 reads TGTGCCAGCAGCCAACCCGGGACAGGGGGAAGGGAAAAACTGTTTTTT. As protein: CASSQPGTGGREKLFF.

This clonotype was seen a handful of times. The genes are TRBV2 and TRBJ2-3, with D tentatively TRBD2 (5 bases). The CDR3 sequence is 15 residues long. The V gene's germline CDR1 is SNHLY and CDR2 FYNNEI. The ends were cut back, 7 bases at V and 0 bases at J, with 14 bases in the middle. As DNA, the CDR3 is TGTGCCAGCATTTCGGACTCGTCTAGCACAGATACGCAGTATTTT. It codes for CASISDSSSTDTQYF.

This clonotype turned up a few times. The V call is TRBV20-1, the J call TRBJ2-5, with D possibly TRBD2 on 5 matching bases. CDR3 length: 14 residues. Germline V gene sequence: CDR1 DFQATT, CDR2 SNEGSKA (reference sequence). The germline V and J ends were trimmed by 0 bases and 4 bases, with 12 bases remaining between them. CDR3 bases: TGCAGTGCTAGAGATTACGGAAGCGGAGAGACCCAGTACTTC. This translates into CSARDYGSGETQYF.

The chain joins TRBV5-1 to TRBJ2-7, with 7 bases that match TRBD1. After removal of 3 bases from V and 6 bases from J, the junction contained 15 bases not matched to a gene. The CDR3 is 16 amino acids. Germline V CDR1 and CDR2: SGHRS, YFSETQ. CDR3 protein: CASSWGQSDRAGEQYF. The CDR3 DNA sequence: TGCGCCAGCAGCTGGGGGCAATCAGACAGGGCGGGCGAGCAGTACTTC.

The sample holds a few counts of this clonotype. The chain couples TRBV20-1 to TRBJ2-3; D not certain. This CDR3 region has 12 residues. V was cut by 6 bases and J by 2 bases, with 9 bases left in between. Per the germline V gene, CDR1 is DFQATT and CDR2 is SNEGSKA (reference sequence). In nucleotides, the CDR3 is TGCAGTGCAGTTAGGGTCACAGATACGCAGTATTTT. As protein: CSAVRVTDTQYF.

The sample holds a few counts of this clonotype. This chain links TRBV21-1 with TRBJ2-3; the table names TRBD1, a call not compared with the DNA. TRBV21-1 is designated a pseudogene. This CDR3 comprises 13 residues. CDR3 in amino acids: CASSKERGNTQYF. The CDR3 DNA reads TGTGCCAGCAGCAAAGAAAGGGGAAATACGCAGTATTTT.

Many counts were recorded for this clonotype. The CDR3 is CASSLGLAGVQETQYF. CDR3 coding DNA: TGTGCCAGCAGTTTAGGCCTAGCGGGGGTACAAGAGACCCAGTACTTC. The rearrangement joins TRBV12-3 or TRBV12-4 to TRBJ2-5; 10 nucleotides line up with TRBD2. Trimming cost V 1 base and J 2 bases; bases outside gene matches: 4. The CDR3 loop spans 16 amino acids.

This clonotype has more than one count but fewer than ten. This chain links TRBV12-3 or TRBV12-4 with TRBJ2-2, with TRBD1 matching over 8 bases. The CDR3 is 16 amino acids. Trimming cost V 5 bases and J 4 bases; bases outside gene matches: 9. CDR3 in amino acids: CASSRPGTGGTGELFF. The CDR3 DNA reads as TGTGCCAGCAGTCGTCCCGGGACAGGAGGCACCGGGGAGCTGTTTTTT.

The gene calls are TRBV20-1 and TRBJ1-1; perhaps TRBD1 as D (5 bases). The CDR3 loop spans 16 amino acids. V lost 0 bases and J 5 bases, leaving 19 bases between the germline ends. CDR1 is DFQATT, CDR2 SNEGSKA, per germline (reference sequence). The CDR3 DNA follows: TGCAGTGCTAGAGATGACACTGGTTCCAGGGAAACTGAAGCTTTCTTT. Translating it yields CSARDDTGSRETEAFF.

This clonotype was seen only a few times. The chain is built from TRBV20-1 and TRBJ2-1, with D hard to call. This CDR3 spans 11 amino acids. The V end was cut by 6 bases, the J end by 9 bases, with 12 bases between. CDR1 is DFQATT, CDR2 SNEGSKA, per germline (reference sequence). The CDR3 here is CSAKDLPEQFF. The CDR3 bases are TGCAGTGCGAAGGACCTTCCTGAGCAGTTCTTC.

The CDR3 DNA follows: TGTGCCAGCAGTTTCCGGGGGATCCCAAACAATGAGCAGTTCTTC. This translates into CASSFRGIPNNEQFF. The rearrangement uses TRBV27 and TRBJ2-1; TRBD2 is a possible D gene (6 bases). CDR1 MNHEY and CDR2 SMNVEV come from the germline V gene (reference sequence). This CDR3 comprises 15 residues. V was shortened by 3 bases and J by 5 bases, with 14 bases between the two germline ends.

The chain recombines TRBV6-5 with TRBJ2-5; D is undetermined. Germline-derived CDR1 and CDR2 are MNHEY and SVGAGI. The CDR3 totals 14 residues. The V and J ends lost 2 bases and 2 bases respectively, with 9 bases between them. CDR3 residues: CASSYTVFQETQYF. CDR3 nucleotide sequence: TGTGCCAGCAGTTACACAGTTTTTCAAGAGACCCAGTACTTC.

This clonotype was observed many times. The genes are TRBV4-2 and TRBJ2-1; 8 bases are shared with TRBD1. This CDR3 is 18 amino acids long. CDR1 is LGHNA and CDR2 is YNFKEQ in the germline V gene. Trimming at V came to 3 bases and at J to 3 bases, leaving 13 bases not matched to a gene. The CDR3 DNA reads as TGTGCCAGCAGCCACTGGCGGACAGGGCACCGTCTCTACAATGAGCAGTTCTTC. Translating it yields CASSHWRTGHRLYNEQFF.

V and J are TRBV7-2 and TRBJ2-2; either TRBD1 or TRBD2 may supply D (8 bases each). Germline V CDR1 and CDR2: SGHTA, FQGNSA. CDR3 length: 16 residues. V was pared by 2 bases and J by 6 bases, with 16 bases between. The CDR3 coding sequence is TGTGCCAGCAGCTTATTCAGGGGGCGGGAGGCCGGGGAGCTGTTTTTT. Protein sequence: CASSLFRGREAGELFF. Full variable domain (missing parts from reference TRBV7-2 and TRBJ2-2): GAGVSQSPSNKVTEKGKDVELRCDPISGHTALYWYRQSLGQGLEFLIYFQGNSAPDKSGLPSDRFSAERTGGSVSTLTIQRTQQEDSAVYLCASSLFRGREAGELFFGEGSRLTVL.

The J gene is TRBJ1-1, the V gene TRBV10-2; tentatively, D is TRBD1 (6 bases). V was clipped by 6 bases and J by 8 bases, with 22 bases between them. The CDR3 consists of 15 residues. The germline gives CDR1 WSHSY, CDR2 SAAADI. The CDR3 nucleotides read TGCGCCAGCAGGGGGCTCGTGGGGGGCTTAAAGGAAGCTTTCTTT. Translating it yields CASRGLVGGLKEAFF.

In this sample, this clonotype turned up once. In DNA form, the CDR3 reads TGTGCCAGCAGCCCTAAGAGCGGGGGGGGCTACAATGAGCAGTTCTTC. Amino acids: CASSPKSGGGYNEQFF. This sequence joins TRBV7-2 and TRBJ2-1; TRBD2 matches at 10 bases. The V gene's germline CDR1 is SGHTA and CDR2 FQGNSA. The CDR3 consists of 16 residues. The junction had 7 bases not matched to a gene; V was cut back by 5 bases and J by 3 bases.

The chain combines TRBV5-1 with TRBJ1-1; D is possibly TRBD1 (5 bases). V dropped 4 bases and J dropped 3 bases, with 16 bases sitting between them. The CDR3 totals 15 residues. Germline V gives CDR1 SGHRS, CDR2 YFSETQ. The DNA of the CDR3 is TGCGCCAGCAGCGCGCAGGGATATGGAGACACTGAAGCTTTCTTT. It is translated as CASSAQGYGDTEAFF.

In this sample, this clonotype turned up a few times. This chain joins TRBV12-3 or TRBV12-4 and TRBJ2-1, with a tentative D call TRBD2 (6 bases). This CDR3 has 15 residues. The ends were cut back, 6 bases at V and 8 bases at J, with 20 bases in the middle. The CDR3 DNA follows: TGTGCCAGCAGCCTCGGGGGAGATACAACTTATGAGCAGTTCTTC. It translates to CASSLGGDTTYEQFF.

The chain joins TRBV15 to TRBJ1-1; D gene ambiguous. The CDR3 totals 16 residues. Trimming removed 5 bases at V and 0 bases at J, with 16 bases between. CDR1 and CDR2 (germline): LNHNV, YYDKDF (reference sequence). The CDR3 here is CATSGYGWALNTEAFF. CDR3 bases: TGTGCCACCAGCGGTTACGGGTGGGCTTTGAACACTGAAGCTTTCTTT.

The gene calls are TRBV5-1 and TRBJ1-2; the D is unclear. CDR1 is SGHRS, CDR2 YFSETQ, per germline. The CDR3 is made up of 13 amino acids. Trimming took off 0 bases at V and 3 bases at J, with 6 bases between the two ends. The CDR3 bases are TGCGCCAGCAGCTTGGAGCCCTACTATGGCTACACCTTC. This encodes CASSLEPYYGYTF.

This sequence joins TRBV6-1 and TRBJ2-5; D may correspond to TRBD1 or TRBD2 (5 bases each). Germline V gene lookup returns CDR1 MNHNS and CDR2 SASEGT. This CDR3 spans 14 amino acids. The V and J ends lost 10 bases and 4 bases respectively, with 19 bases between them. The CDR3 bases are TGTGCCACTAACGGGATGAAAAGGGGAGAGACCCAGTACTTC. Translating gives CATNGMKRGETQYF.

The chain joins TRBV7-8 to TRBJ2-3; TRBD2 matches 9 bases. V trimming: 6 bases; J trimming: 2 bases; junction bases outside the gene matches: 12. The germline CDR1 and CDR2 sequences are SGHVS and FQNEAQ. The CDR3 runs 17 residues. For the CDR3, the DNA is TGTGCCAGCAGGCGAAATCGACTAGCGGAGTACACAGATACGCAGTATTTT. Translating it yields CASRRNRLAEYTDTQYF.

The chain recombines TRBV12-3 or TRBV12-4 with TRBJ2-1, with 8 positions matching TRBD2. The V and J ends lost 6 bases and 11 bases, in that order; junction bases with no gene match: 9. The CDR3 is made up of 13 amino acids. The CDR3 reads CASSPPGGAQQFF. In DNA, the CDR3 is TGTGCCAGCAGCCCTCCGGGGGGGGCGCAGCAGTTCTTC.

CDR3 protein: CASSPLPPGADTEAFF. The CDR3 nucleotides read TGTGCCAGCTCACCACTCCCACCGGGGGCCGACACTGAAGCTTTCTTT. V is TRBV18 and J is TRBJ1-1, with a tentative D call TRBD1 (6 bases). V lost 1 base to trimming and J lost 3 bases, with 15 bases between them. Germline CDR1 is KGHSH and CDR2 is LQKENI. The CDR3 runs 16 residues.